This TCR beta chain was captured by sequencing in a study of neurological immune-mediated disorders. The study, taken as a whole, reports: HTLV-1-associated myelopathy led in TCR clonal expansion, while multiple sclerosis ranked lowest, below healthy controls.

At least ten counts were recorded for this clonotype. What it binds is unknown. The V and J ends lost 2 bases and 4 bases, in that order; junction bases with no gene match: 3. The CDR3 spans 15 residues. Germline V gene sequence: CDR1 SNHLY, CDR2 FYNNEI. As to time point: longitudinal time-point 3. Unsorted libraries were generated from 2 million PBMCs held at -80 degrees C. The making of cDNA relied on 5'RACE with 10-nucleotide random UMIs. In each sequencing run, over 180 million TCR-beta sequences were generated from 15-18 subjects. TCRdb used MiXCR to reprocess the 5' RACE reads, holding one entry per CDR3 protein. Among around 49,000 distinct CDR3 sequences, about an eighth were seen once, and the ten largest hold around 10%.

Specimen: PBMCs. The TCR comes from a male donor with HTLV-1-associated myelopathy (HAM/TSP). The chain couples TRBV2 to TRBJ2-1, with 9 nucleotides matching TRBD2. This chain's CDR3 is CASSERGGDYNEQFF. The CDR3 DNA reads as TGTGCCAGCAGTGAACGCGGGGGGGATTACAATGAGCAGTTCTTC. Full variable domain (outside the CDR3, taken from reference TRBV2 and TRBJ2-1): EPEVTQTPSHQVTQMGQEVILRCVPISNHLYFYWYRQILGQKVEFLVSFYNNEISEKSEIFDDQFSVERPDGSNFTLKIRSTKLEDSAMYFCASSERGGDYNEQFFGPGTRLTVL.